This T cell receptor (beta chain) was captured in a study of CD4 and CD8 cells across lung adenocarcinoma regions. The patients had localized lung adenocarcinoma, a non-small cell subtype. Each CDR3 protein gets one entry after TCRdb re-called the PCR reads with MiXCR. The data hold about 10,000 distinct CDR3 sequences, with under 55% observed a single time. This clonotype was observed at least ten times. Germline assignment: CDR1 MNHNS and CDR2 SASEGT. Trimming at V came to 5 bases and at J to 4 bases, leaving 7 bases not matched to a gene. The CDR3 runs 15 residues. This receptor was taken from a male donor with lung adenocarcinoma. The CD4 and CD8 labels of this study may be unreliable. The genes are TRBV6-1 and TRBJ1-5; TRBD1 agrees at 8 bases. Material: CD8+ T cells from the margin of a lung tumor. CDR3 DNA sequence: TGTGCCAGCAGTCCACCTAGACAGGGGAATCAGCCCCAGCATTTT. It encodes CASSPPRQGNQPQHF.